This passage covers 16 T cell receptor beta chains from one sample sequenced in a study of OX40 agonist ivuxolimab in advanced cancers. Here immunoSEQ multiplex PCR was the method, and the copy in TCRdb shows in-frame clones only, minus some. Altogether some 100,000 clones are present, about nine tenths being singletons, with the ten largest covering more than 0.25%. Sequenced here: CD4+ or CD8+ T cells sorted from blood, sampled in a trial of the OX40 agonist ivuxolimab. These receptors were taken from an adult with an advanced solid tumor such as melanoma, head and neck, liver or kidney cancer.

CDR3 region: CASSIRVTYEQYF. CDR3 DNA sequence: TGTGCCAGCAGTATCCGGGTGACCTACGAGCAGTACTTC. This chain joins TRBV6-1 and TRBJ2-7, with no clear D. Germline lookup yields CDR1 MNHNS and CDR2 SASEGT. The CDR3 runs to 13 residues. The V end was cut by 5 bases, the J end by 2 bases, with 10 bases between.

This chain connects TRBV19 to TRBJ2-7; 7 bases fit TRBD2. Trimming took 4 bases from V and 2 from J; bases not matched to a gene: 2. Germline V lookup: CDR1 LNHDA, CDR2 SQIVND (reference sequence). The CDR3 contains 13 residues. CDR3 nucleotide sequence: TGTGCCAGTAGTAGGGACTACACCTACGAGCAGTACTTC. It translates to CASSRDYTYEQYF.

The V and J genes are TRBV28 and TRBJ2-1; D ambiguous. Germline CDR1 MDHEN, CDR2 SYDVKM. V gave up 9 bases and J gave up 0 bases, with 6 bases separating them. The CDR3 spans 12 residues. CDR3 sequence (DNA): TGTGCCAGTAAGGTCTCCTACAATGAGCAGTTCTTC. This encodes CASKVSYNEQFF. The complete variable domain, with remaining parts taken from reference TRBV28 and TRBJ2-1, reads DVKVTQSSRYLVKRTGEKVFLECVQDMDHENMFWYRQDPGLGLRLIYFSYDVKMKEKGDIPEGYSVSREKKERFSLILESASTNQTSMYLCASKVSYNEQFFGPGTRLTVL.

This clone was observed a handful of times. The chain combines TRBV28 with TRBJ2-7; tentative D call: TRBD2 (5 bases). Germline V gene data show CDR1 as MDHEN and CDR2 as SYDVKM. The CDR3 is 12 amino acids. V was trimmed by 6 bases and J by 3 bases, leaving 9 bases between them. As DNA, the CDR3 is TGTGCCAGCAGCCGGGGTTACTACGAGCAGTACTTC. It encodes CASSRGYYEQYF.

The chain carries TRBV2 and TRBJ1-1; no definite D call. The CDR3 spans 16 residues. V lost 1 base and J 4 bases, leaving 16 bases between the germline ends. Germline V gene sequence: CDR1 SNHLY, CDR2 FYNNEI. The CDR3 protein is CASSEGLGKGSTEAFF. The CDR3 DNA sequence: TGTGCCAGCAGTGAAGGCTTGGGGAAGGGAAGCACTGAAGCTTTCTTT.

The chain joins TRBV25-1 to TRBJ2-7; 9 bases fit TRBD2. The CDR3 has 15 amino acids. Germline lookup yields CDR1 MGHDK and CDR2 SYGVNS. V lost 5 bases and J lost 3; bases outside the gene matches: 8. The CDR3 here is CASSKAGGSFYEQYF. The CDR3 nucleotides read TGTGCCAGCAGTAAAGCGGGAGGTTCTTTCTACGAGCAGTACTTC.

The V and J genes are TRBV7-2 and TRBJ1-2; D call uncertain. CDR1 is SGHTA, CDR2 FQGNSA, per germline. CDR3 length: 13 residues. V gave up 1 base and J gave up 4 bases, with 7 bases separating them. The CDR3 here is CASSLDISYGYTF. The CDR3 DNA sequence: TGTGCCAGCAGCTTAGACATCAGCTATGGCTACACCTTC.

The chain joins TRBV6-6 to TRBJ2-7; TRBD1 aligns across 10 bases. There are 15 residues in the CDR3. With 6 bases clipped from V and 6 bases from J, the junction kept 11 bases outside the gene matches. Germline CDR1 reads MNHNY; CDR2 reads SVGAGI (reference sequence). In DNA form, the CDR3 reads TGTGCCAGCAGGCGGACAGGGGGGGTGGTAGTCGAGCAGTACTTC. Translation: CASRRTGGVVVEQYF.

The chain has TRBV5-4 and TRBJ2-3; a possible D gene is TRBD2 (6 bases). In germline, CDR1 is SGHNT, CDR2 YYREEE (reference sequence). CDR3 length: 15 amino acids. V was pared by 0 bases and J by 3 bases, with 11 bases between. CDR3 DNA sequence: TGTGCCAGCAGCTTGGGGATTGGGAGGACAGATACGCAGTATTTT. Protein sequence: CASSLGIGRTDTQYF.

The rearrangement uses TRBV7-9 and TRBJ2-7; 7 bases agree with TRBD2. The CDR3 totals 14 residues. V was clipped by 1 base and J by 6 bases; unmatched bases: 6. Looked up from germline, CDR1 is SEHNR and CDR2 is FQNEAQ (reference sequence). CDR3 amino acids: CASSLETGGSEQYF. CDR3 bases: TGTGCCAGCAGCTTAGAGACGGGAGGATCCGAGCAGTACTTC.

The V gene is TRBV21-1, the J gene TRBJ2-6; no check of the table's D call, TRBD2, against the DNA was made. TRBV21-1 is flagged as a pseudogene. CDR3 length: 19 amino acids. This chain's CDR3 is CASSNLGRAWRSGANVLTF. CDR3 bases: TGTGCCAGCAGCAATTTAGGGAGGGCCTGGCGCTCTGGGGCCAACGTCCTGACTTTC.

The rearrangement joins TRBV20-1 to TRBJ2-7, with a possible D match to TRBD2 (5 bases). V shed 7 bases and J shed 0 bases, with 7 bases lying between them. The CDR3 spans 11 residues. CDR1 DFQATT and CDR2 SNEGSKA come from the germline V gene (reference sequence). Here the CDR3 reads CSGEISYEQYF. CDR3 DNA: TGCAGTGGGGAGATCTCCTACGAGCAGTACTTC.

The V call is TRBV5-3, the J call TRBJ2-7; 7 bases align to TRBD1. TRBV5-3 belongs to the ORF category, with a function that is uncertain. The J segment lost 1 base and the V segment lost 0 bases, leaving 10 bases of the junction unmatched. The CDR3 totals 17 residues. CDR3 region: CARSLVGQRVNSYEQYF. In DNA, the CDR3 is TGTGCCAGAAGCTTGGTGGGACAGAGGGTAAATTCCTACGAGCAGTACTTC.

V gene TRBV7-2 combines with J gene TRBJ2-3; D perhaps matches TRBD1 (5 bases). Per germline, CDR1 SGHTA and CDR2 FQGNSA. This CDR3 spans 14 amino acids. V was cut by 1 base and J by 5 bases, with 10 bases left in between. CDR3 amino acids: CASSLDRFRDTQYF. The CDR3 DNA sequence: TGTGCCAGCAGCTTAGACAGGTTTAGAGATACGCAGTATTTT. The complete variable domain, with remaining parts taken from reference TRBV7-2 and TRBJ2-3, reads GAGVSQSPSNKVTEKGKDVELRCDPISGHTALYWYRQSLGQGLEFLIYFQGNSAPDKSGLPSDRFSAERTGGSVSTLTIQRTQQEDSAVYLCASSLDRFRDTQYFGPGTRLTVL.

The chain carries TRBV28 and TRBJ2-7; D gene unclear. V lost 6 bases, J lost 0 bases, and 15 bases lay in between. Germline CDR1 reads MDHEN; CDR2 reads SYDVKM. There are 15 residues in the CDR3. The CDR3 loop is CASSPPTVSSYEQYF. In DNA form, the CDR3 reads TGTGCCAGCAGCCCCCCGACTGTCAGCTCCTACGAGCAGTACTTC.

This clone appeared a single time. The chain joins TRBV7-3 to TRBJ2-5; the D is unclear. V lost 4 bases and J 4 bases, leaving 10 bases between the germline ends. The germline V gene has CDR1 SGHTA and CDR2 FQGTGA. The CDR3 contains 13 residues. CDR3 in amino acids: CASSSGLRETQYF. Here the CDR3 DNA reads TGTGCCAGCAGCTCTGGGCTGCGAGAGACCCAGTACTTC. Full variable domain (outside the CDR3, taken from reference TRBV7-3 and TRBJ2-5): GAGVSQTPSNKVTEKGKYVELRCDPISGHTALYWYRQSLGQGPEFLIYFQGTGAADDSGLPNDRFFAVRPEGSVSTLKIQRTERGDSAVYLCASSSGLRETQYFGPGTRLLVL.